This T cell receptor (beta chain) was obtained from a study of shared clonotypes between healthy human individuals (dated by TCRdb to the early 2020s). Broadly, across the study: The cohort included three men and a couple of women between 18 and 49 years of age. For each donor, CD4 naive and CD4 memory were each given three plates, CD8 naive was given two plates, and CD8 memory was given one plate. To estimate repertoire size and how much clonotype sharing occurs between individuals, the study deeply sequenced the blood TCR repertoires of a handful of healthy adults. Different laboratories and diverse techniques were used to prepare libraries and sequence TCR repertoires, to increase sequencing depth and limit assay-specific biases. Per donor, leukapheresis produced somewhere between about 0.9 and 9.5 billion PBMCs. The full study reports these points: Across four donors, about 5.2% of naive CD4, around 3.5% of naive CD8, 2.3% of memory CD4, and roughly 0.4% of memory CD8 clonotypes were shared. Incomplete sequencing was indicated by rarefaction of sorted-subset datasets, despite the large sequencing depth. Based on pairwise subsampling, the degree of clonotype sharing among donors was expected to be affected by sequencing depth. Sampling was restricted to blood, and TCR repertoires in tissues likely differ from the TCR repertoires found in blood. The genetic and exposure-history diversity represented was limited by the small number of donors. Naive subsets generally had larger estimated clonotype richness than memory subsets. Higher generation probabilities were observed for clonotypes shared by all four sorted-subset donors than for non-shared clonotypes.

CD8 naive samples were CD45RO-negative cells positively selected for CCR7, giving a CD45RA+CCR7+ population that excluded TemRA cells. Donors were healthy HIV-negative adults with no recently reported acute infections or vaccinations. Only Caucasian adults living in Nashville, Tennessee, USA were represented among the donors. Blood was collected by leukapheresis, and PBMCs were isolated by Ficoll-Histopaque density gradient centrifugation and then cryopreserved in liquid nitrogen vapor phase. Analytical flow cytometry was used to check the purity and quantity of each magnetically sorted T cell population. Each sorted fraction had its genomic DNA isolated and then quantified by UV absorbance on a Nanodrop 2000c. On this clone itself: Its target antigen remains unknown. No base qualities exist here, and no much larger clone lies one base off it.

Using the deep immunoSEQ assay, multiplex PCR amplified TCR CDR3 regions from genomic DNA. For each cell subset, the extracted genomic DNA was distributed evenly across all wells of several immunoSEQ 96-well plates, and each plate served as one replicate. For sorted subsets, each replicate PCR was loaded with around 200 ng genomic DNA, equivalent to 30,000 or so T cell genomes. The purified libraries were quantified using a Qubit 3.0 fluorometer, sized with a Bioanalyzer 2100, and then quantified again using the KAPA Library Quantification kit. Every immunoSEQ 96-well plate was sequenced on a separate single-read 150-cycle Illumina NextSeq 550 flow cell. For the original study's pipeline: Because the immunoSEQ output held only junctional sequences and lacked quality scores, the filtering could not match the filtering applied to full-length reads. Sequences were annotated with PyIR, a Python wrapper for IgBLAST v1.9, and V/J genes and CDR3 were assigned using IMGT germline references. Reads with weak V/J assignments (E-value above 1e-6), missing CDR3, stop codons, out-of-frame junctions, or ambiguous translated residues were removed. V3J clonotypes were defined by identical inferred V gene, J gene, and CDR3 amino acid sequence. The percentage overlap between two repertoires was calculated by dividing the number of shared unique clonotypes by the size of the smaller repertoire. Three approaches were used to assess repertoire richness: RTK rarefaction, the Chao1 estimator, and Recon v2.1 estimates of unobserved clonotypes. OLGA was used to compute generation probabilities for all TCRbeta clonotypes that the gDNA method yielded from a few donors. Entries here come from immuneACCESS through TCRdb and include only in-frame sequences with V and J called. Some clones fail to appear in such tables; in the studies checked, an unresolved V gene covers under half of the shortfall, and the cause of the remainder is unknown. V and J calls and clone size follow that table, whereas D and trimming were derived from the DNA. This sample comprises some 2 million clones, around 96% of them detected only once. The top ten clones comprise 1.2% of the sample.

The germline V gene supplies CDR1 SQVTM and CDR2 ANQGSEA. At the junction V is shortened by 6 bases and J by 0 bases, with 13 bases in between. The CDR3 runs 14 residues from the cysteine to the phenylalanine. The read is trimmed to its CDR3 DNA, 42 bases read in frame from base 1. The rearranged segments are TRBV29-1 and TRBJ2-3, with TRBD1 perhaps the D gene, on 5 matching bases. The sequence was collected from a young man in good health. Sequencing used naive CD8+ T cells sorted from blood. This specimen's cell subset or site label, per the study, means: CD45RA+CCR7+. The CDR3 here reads CSVIFRASTDTQYF. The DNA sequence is TGCAGCGTAATTTTCAGGGCTAGCACAGATACGCAGTATTTT.